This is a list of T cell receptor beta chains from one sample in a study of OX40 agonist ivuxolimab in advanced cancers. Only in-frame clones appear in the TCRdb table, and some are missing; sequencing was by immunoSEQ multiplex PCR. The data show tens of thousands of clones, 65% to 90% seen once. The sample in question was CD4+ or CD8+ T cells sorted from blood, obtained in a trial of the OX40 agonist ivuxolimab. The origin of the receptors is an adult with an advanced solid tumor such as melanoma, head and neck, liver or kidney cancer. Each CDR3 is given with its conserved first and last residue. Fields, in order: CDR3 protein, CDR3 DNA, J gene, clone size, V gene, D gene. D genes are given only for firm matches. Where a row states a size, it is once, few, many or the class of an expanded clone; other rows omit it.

CDR3 protein: CASGDFLAFF; CDR3 DNA: TGTGCCAGCGGGGACTTCCTGGCTTTCTTT; J gene: TRBJ1-1; clone size: -; V gene: TRBV19; D gene: -
CDR3 protein: CASSPQGDRNIQYF; CDR3 DNA: TGTGCCAGCAGCCCACAGGGGGATCGAAACATTCAGTACTTC; J gene: TRBJ2-4; clone size: -; V gene: TRBV7-3; D gene: TRBD1
CDR3 protein: CASGRPPNTEAFF; CDR3 DNA: TGTGCCTCAGGACGGCCTCCCAACACTGAAGCTTTCTTT; J gene: TRBJ1-1; clone size: -; V gene: TRBV30; D gene: -
CDR3 protein: CATGTGFGNTIYF; CDR3 DNA: TGTGCCACAGGGACAGGGTTCGGAAACACCATATATTTT; J gene: TRBJ1-3; clone size: -; V gene: TRBV10-3; D gene: TRBD1
CDR3 protein: CASSFRWGETQYF; CDR3 DNA: TGTGCCAGCAGCTTTCGGTGGGGGGAGACCCAGTACTTC; J gene: TRBJ2-5; clone size: -; V gene: TRBV7-3; D gene: -
CDR3 protein: CASSQDPPGQVLAGELFF; CDR3 DNA: TGCGCCAGCAGCCAAGACCCCCCCGGACAGGTGTTAGCCGGGGAGCTGTTTTTT; J gene: TRBJ2-2; clone size: -; V gene: TRBV4-3; D gene: TRBD1
CDR3 protein: CASSGQGARDTQYF; CDR3 DNA: TGTGCCAGCAGTGGACAGGGCGCAAGAGATACGCAGTATTTT; J gene: TRBJ2-3; clone size: -; V gene: TRBV6-1; D gene: TRBD1
CDR3 protein: CASSITGVTEAFF; CDR3 DNA: TGTGCCAGCAGCATCACAGGGGTAACTGAAGCTTTCTTT; J gene: TRBJ1-1; clone size: -; V gene: TRBV5-6; D gene: TRBD1
CDR3 protein: CASSPERLSYEQYF; CDR3 DNA: TGTGCCAGCAGTCCAGAGCGCCTCTCCTACGAGCAGTACTTC; J gene: TRBJ2-7; clone size: -; V gene: TRBV27; D gene: -
CDR3 protein: CASSLPGLAHEQYF; CDR3 DNA: TGTGCCAGCAGTCTCCCGGGACTAGCACACGAGCAGTACTTC; J gene: TRBJ2-7; clone size: -; V gene: TRBV7-6; D gene: TRBD2
CDR3 protein: CASRDQPGPGSHEQFF; CDR3 DNA: TGTGCCAGCAGGGACCAACCGGGACCCGGGAGCCATGAGCAGTTCTTC; J gene: TRBJ2-1; clone size: -; V gene: TRBV6-4; D gene: -
CDR3 protein: CASTDLGRETQYF; CDR3 DNA: TGCGCCAGTACCGATCTGGGGAGAGAGACCCAGTACTTC; J gene: TRBJ2-5; clone size: -; V gene: TRBV10-2; D gene: -
CDR3 protein: CASSHLDGQPQHF; CDR3 DNA: TGTGCCAGCAGCCATTTGGACGGTCAGCCCCAGCATTTT; J gene: TRBJ1-5; clone size: -; V gene: TRBV16; D gene: -
CDR3 protein: CASRSPEGVSYGYTF; CDR3 DNA: TGTGCCAGCAGGTCCCCAGAAGGTGTCAGCTATGGCTACACCTTC; J gene: TRBJ1-2; clone size: -; V gene: TRBV28; D gene: -
CDR3 protein: CASRKGDSSYEQYF; CDR3 DNA: TGTGCCAGCAGAAAGGGGGACAGCTCCTACGAGCAGTACTTC; J gene: TRBJ2-7; clone size: -; V gene: TRBV6-5; D gene: TRBD1
CDR3 protein: CASSFRDPAYNEQFF; CDR3 DNA: TGCGCCAGCAGCTTCCGGGACCCGGCCTACAATGAGCAGTTCTTC; J gene: TRBJ2-1; clone size: -; V gene: TRBV5-1; D gene: -
CDR3 protein: CASRMSGGSTEAFF; CDR3 DNA: TGTGCCAGCAGGATGTCGGGGGGAAGCACTGAAGCTTTCTTT; J gene: TRBJ1-1; clone size: once; V gene: TRBV6-5; D gene: -
CDR3 protein: CASSTGDFLSGNTIYF; CDR3 DNA: TGTGCCAGCAGTACGGGGGACTTTCTCTCTGGAAACACCATATATTTT; J gene: TRBJ1-3; clone size: -; V gene: TRBV7-6; D gene: -
CDR3 protein: CASSAGSHEQYF; CDR3 DNA: TGTGCCAGCAGTGCGGGCAGCCACGAGCAGTACTTC; J gene: TRBJ2-7; clone size: -; V gene: TRBV28; D gene: -
CDR3 protein: CASSPKAGDNEQYF; CDR3 DNA: TGTGCCAGCTCACCAAAGGCAGGGGATAACGAGCAGTACTTC; J gene: TRBJ2-7; clone size: -; V gene: TRBV18; D gene: -
CDR3 protein: CASTRSGGDADTQYF; CDR3 DNA: TGCGCCAGCACTCGGAGTGGGGGGGATGCAGATACGCAGTATTTT; J gene: TRBJ2-3; clone size: -; V gene: TRBV4-3; D gene: TRBD2
CDR3 protein: CASSTGTGTYEQYF; CDR3 DNA: TGTGCCAGCAGCACCGGGACAGGAACCTACGAGCAGTACTTC; J gene: TRBJ2-7; clone size: -; V gene: TRBV7-2; D gene: TRBD1
CDR3 protein: CASSSSDLGLVLGELFF; CDR3 DNA: TGTGCCAGCAGCTCCAGTGATCTCGGACTAGTCCTCGGGGAGCTGTTTTTT; J gene: TRBJ2-2; clone size: -; V gene: TRBV7-9; D gene: TRBD2
CDR3 protein: CASTWNGDYGYTF; CDR3 DNA: TGTGCCAGCACCTGGAATGGGGACTATGGCTACACCTTC; J gene: TRBJ1-2; clone size: -; V gene: TRBV11-2; D gene: -
CDR3 protein: CASSLAASSEQYF; CDR3 DNA: TGCGCCAGCAGCTTGGCCGCTTCGTCCGAGCAGTACTTC; J gene: TRBJ2-7; clone size: -; V gene: TRBV5-1; D gene: -
CDR3 protein: CASRSGGQQATYEQYF; CDR3 DNA: TGTGCCAGTAGATCAGGCGGGCAGCAAGCTACCTACGAGCAGTACTTC; J gene: TRBJ2-7; clone size: -; V gene: TRBV19; D gene: -
CDR3 protein: CASSQLPWRERYEQYF; CDR3 DNA: TGCGCCAGCAGCCAACTCCCTTGGAGGGAGCGCTACGAGCAGTACTTC; J gene: TRBJ2-7; clone size: -; V gene: TRBV4-3; D gene: -
CDR3 protein: CASRGDRGSEKLFF; CDR3 DNA: TGTGCCAGCAGAGGGGACAGGGGCAGTGAAAAACTGTTTTTT; J gene: TRBJ1-4; clone size: many; V gene: TRBV27; D gene: TRBD1
CDR3 protein: CAISESGGGNTIYF; CDR3 DNA: TGTGCCATCAGTGAGTCTGGTGGTGGAAACACCATATATTTT; J gene: TRBJ1-3; clone size: -; V gene: TRBV10-3; D gene: -
CDR3 protein: CASSETYSHYEQYF; CDR3 DNA: TGTGCCAGCAGTGAAACGTATAGCCACTACGAGCAGTACTTC; J gene: TRBJ2-7; clone size: -; V gene: TRBV2; D gene: -
CDR3 protein: CATSRDPLTGDLGNQPQHF; CDR3 DNA: TGTGCCACCAGCAGAGATCCTCTGACAGGGGATTTAGGCAATCAGCCCCAGCATTTT; J gene: TRBJ1-5; clone size: -; V gene: TRBV15; D gene: TRBD1
CDR3 protein: CASSLVPYQPQHF; CDR3 DNA: TGCGCCAGCAGCCTGGTCCCTTATCAGCCCCAGCATTTT; J gene: TRBJ1-5; clone size: -; V gene: TRBV5-1; D gene: -
CDR3 protein: CASRGQINYGYTF; CDR3 DNA: TGTGCCAGCAGAGGACAGATTAACTATGGCTACACCTTC; J gene: TRBJ1-2; clone size: -; V gene: TRBV6-1; D gene: -
CDR3 protein: CASSEWGQKGAFF; CDR3 DNA: TGTGCCAGCAGTGAGTGGGGACAGAAGGGAGCTTTCTTT; J gene: TRBJ1-1; clone size: -; V gene: TRBV6-1; D gene: TRBD1
CDR3 protein: CASSARTRDEQFF; CDR3 DNA: TGTGCCAGCAGCGCACGGACCCGGGATGAGCAGTTCTTC; J gene: TRBJ2-1; clone size: few; V gene: TRBV9; D gene: -
CDR3 protein: CASSLDTGNTIYF; CDR3 DNA: TGTGCCAGCAGCTTAGACACAGGAAACACCATATATTTT; J gene: TRBJ1-3; clone size: -; V gene: TRBV7-2; D gene: -
CDR3 protein: CASLKPGGTEAFF; CDR3 DNA: TGTGCCAGCCTGAAGCCCGGGGGCACTGAAGCTTTCTTT; J gene: TRBJ1-1; clone size: -; V gene: TRBV6-6; D gene: -
CDR3 protein: CASSLEVGSEKLFF; CDR3 DNA: TGTGCCAGCAGCCTAGAAGTCGGAAGTGAAAAACTGTTTTTT; J gene: TRBJ1-4; clone size: -; V gene: TRBV7-2; D gene: -
CDR3 protein: CASSLYGTGGYNEQFF; CDR3 DNA: TGTGCCAGCAGCTTATACGGGACAGGGGGATACAATGAGCAGTTCTTC; J gene: TRBJ2-1; clone size: -; V gene: TRBV7-8; D gene: TRBD1
CDR3 protein: CASSLGPAPNTEAFF; CDR3 DNA: TGCGCCAGCAGCTTGGGTCCGGCGCCGAACACTGAAGCTTTCTTT; J gene: TRBJ1-1; clone size: -; V gene: TRBV5-1; D gene: -
CDR3 protein: CAWTSRGVTDTEAFF; CDR3 DNA: TGTGCCTGGACAAGTAGGGGGGTGACGGACACTGAAGCTTTCTTT; J gene: TRBJ1-1; clone size: few; V gene: TRBV30; D gene: -
CDR3 protein: CAWRARVTNEKLFF; CDR3 DNA: TGTGCCTGGAGAGCCCGGGTCACTAATGAAAAACTGTTTTTT; J gene: TRBJ1-4; clone size: -; V gene: TRBV30; D gene: -
CDR3 protein: CASSLGSTGVGEKLFF; CDR3 DNA: TGTGCCAGCAGCTTAGGATCGACAGGGGTAGGGGAAAAACTGTTTTTT; J gene: TRBJ1-4; clone size: few; V gene: TRBV7-9; D gene: TRBD1
CDR3 protein: CASSGDRGTYEQYF; CDR3 DNA: TGCGCCAGCAGCGGGGACAGGGGGACCTACGAGCAGTACTTC; J gene: TRBJ2-7; clone size: -; V gene: TRBV5-1; D gene: TRBD1
CDR3 protein: CASSYSLVSTDTQYF; CDR3 DNA: TGTGCCAGCAGTTACTCCCTAGTCAGCACAGATACGCAGTATTTT; J gene: TRBJ2-3; clone size: -; V gene: TRBV6-6; D gene: -